This T cell receptor (beta chain) was sequenced during a study of tissue T cells after allogeneic stem cell transplantation. Points on this clone: Antigen specificity is unknown.

The CDR3 is 14 residues long. Looked up from germline, CDR1 is SGDLS and CDR2 is YYNGEE. The V end was cut by 9 bases, the J end by 1 base, with 16 bases between. General study results and limits: TCR repertoires tracked anatomic similarity, regardless of disease or transplant status. The patient cohort was small and clinically heterogeneous, with limited sampling depth.

Sequencing was performed with immunoSEQ multiplex PCR; in TCRdb, only in-frame clones are kept and a portion is missing. The profile covers about 40,000 clones, with just under 95% appearing a single time and over 3% taken by the ten largest. Here the sequenced sample was blood, taken before transplantation. The rearrangement links TRBV9 to TRBJ1-1; a possible D gene is TRBD1 (6 bases). This clonotype was sampled from a woman aged 35 to 70 who later had graft-versus-host disease after an allogeneic stem cell transplant. The CDR3: CATSPQGKNTEAFF. The CDR3 DNA reads as TGTGCCACCTCTCCACAGGGAAAGAACACTGAAGCTTTCTTT.